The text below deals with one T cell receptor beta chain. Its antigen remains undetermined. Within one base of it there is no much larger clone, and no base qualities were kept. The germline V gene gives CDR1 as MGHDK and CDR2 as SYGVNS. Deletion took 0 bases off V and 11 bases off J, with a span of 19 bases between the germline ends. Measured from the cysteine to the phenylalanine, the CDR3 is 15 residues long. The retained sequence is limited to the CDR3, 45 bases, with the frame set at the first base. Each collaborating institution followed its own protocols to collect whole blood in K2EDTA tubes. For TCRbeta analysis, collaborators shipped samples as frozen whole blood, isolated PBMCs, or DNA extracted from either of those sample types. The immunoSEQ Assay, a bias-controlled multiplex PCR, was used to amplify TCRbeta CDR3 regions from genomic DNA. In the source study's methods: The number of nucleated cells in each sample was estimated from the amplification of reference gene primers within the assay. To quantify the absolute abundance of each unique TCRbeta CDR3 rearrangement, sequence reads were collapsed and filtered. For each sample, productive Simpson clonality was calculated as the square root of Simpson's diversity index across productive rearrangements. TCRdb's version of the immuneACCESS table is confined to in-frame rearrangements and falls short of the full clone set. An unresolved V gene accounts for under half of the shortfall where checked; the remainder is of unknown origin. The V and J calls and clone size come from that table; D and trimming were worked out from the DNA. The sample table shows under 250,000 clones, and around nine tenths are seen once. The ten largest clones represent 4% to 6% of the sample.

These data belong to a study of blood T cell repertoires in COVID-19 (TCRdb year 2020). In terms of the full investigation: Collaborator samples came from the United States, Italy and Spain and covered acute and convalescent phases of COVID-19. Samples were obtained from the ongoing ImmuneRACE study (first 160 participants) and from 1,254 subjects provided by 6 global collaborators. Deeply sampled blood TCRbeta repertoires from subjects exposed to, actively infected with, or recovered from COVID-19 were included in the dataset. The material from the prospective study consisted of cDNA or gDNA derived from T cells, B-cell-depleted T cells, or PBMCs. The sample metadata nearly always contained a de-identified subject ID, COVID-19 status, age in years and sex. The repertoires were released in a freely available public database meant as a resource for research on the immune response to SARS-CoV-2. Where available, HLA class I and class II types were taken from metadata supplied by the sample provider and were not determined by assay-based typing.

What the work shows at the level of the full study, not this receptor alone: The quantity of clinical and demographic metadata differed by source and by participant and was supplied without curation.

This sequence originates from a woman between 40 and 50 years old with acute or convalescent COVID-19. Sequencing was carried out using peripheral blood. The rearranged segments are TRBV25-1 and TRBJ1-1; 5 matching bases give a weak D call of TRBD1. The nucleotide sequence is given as TGTGCCAGCAGTGAATATTTCAGTTCGGCGGGGGAGGCTTTCTTT. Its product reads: CASSEYFSSAGEAFF.